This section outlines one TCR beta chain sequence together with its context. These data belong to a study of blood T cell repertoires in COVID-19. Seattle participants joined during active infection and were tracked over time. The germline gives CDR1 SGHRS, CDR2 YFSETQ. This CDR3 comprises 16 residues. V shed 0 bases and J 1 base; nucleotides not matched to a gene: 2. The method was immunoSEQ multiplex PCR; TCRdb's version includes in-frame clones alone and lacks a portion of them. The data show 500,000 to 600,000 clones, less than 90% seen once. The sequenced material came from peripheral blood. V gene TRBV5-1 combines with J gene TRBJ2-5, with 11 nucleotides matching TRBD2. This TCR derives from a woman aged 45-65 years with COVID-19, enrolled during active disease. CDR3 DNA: TGCGCCAGCAGCTTGGAAACTAGCGGGGGCCAAGAGACCCAGTACTTC. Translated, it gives CASSLETSGGQETQYF.